The text below deals with one TCR beta chain. Its antigen is not identified. The data stem from a study of shared clonotypes between healthy human individuals. Study summary: Donors had three CD4 naive, three CD4 memory, two CD8 naive and one CD8 memory plate apiece. Overall study findings and caveats: As a rule, naive subsets had a larger estimated richness than memory subsets. A few donors showed sharing of 4.5% to 5% of naive CD4 clonotypes.

The protocol was immunoSEQ multiplex PCR, while the TCRdb copy is restricted to in-frame clones and leaves out a portion. The data contain more than 850,000 clones, approximately 80% of them singletons. Donors were healthy HIV-negative adults without recently reported acute infections or vaccinations. CDR3 length: 15 amino acids. The J segment lost 8 bases and the V segment lost 6 bases, leaving 7 bases of the junction unmatched. Germline values: CDR1 LNHDA, CDR2 SQIVND (reference sequence). This clonotype originated in a man between 18 and 29 years old in good health. Some clones in this sample may be carry-over from other donors' samples. The chain joins TRBV19 to TRBJ2-1, with 13 bases that match TRBD2. Input material: memory CD4+ T cells from PBMCs. Subset in this sample: CD45RA-negative fraction. The CDR3 DNA sequence: TGTGCCAGTAGCCGGGGACTAGCGGGAATCGATGAGCAGTTCTTC. Its protein product is CASSRGLAGIDEQFF.